This entry lists 29 T cell receptor beta chains sequenced from one sample in a study of T cell responses to AZD1222 COVID-19 vaccine. Generated by immunoSEQ multiplex PCR, the TCRdb table keeps only in-frame clones and is missing some. The sample includes 150,000 to 250,000 clones, 91% of them seen just once. The specimen was peripheral blood, collected 28 days after the second AZD1222 dose. These receptors were collected from an adult who received the AZD1222 COVID-19 vaccine.

The chain employs TRBV6-6 and TRBJ1-5; D may be TRBD1 (5 bases). Germline CDR1 and CDR2: MNHNY and SVGAGI (reference sequence). V dropped 5 bases and J dropped 5 bases, with 16 bases sitting between them. The CDR3 length is 15 residues. CDR3 protein: CASSPGLGADQPQHF. For the CDR3, the DNA is TGTGCCAGCAGTCCGGGACTAGGGGCCGATCAGCCCCAGCATTTT.

The chain has TRBV28 and TRBJ1-5; D unclear. This CDR3 has 11 amino acids. Germline V gives CDR1 MDHEN, CDR2 SYDVKM. V was shortened by 5 bases and J by 10 bases, with 9 bases between the two germline ends. CDR3 nucleotide sequence: TGTGCCAGCAGTGTCGCCCCTCCCCAGCATTTT. Residues: CASSVAPPQHF. Supplemented by reference TRBV28 and TRBJ1-5, the full variable domain reads DVKVTQSSRYLVKRTGEKVFLECVQDMDHENMFWYRQDPGLGLRLIYFSYDVKMKEKGDIPEGYSVSREKKERFSLILESASTNQTSMYLCASSVAPPQHFGDGTRLSIL.

The J gene is TRBJ2-3, the V gene TRBV11-1, with D possibly called TRBD1 or TRBD2 (5 bases each). CDR3 size: 15 residues. Germline V gene data show CDR1 as SGHAT and CDR2 as FQDESV (reference sequence). V was clipped by 1 base and J by 1 base, with 9 bases between them. The CDR3 loop is CASSLGGFGTDTQYF. The CDR3 bases are TGTGCCAGCAGCTTAGGGGGGTTCGGCACAGATACGCAGTATTTT.

The chain carries TRBV7-2 and TRBJ2-1; D might be TRBD2 (7 bases). Trimming removed 3 bases from V and 3 bases from J, with 12 bases in between. From germline, CDR1 is SGHTA and CDR2 FQGNSA. The CDR3 has 15 residues. The CDR3 DNA sequence: TGTGCCAGCAGCTTGGAGGGGGGGCGCTACAATGAGCAGTTCTTC. It translates to CASSLEGGRYNEQFF.

The CDR3 DNA reads as TGTGCCTCAGGGGAGGGTAACTATGGCTACACCTTC. It encodes CASGEGNYGYTF. The chain has TRBV7-2 and TRBJ1-2, with D possibly being TRBD1 (6 bases). Trimming took 11 bases from V and 1 from J, leaving 11 bases between them. The V gene's germline CDR1 is SGHTA and CDR2 FQGNSA. This CDR3 is built from 12 residues.

This rearrangement joins TRBV24-1 to TRBJ2-1; D is uncertain. CDR3 size: 14 residues. V was shortened by 6 bases and J by 10 bases, with 18 bases between the two germline ends. Per germline, CDR1 KGHDR and CDR2 SFDVKD. The CDR3 sequence: CATSPTEPTTEQFF. In DNA form, the CDR3 reads TGTGCCACCAGTCCTACAGAACCTACAACAGAGCAGTTCTTC.

The rearrangement joins TRBV24-1 to TRBJ2-1, with 8 positions matching TRBD2. Germline CDR1 reads KGHDR; CDR2 reads SFDVKD. Trimming removed 2 bases from V and 5 bases from J; junction bases left unmatched: 10. The CDR3 consists of 17 residues. The CDR3 nucleotides read TGTGCCACCAGTGATTCCGACTCCTTAGCGGGACACAATGAGCAGTTCTTC. Amino acid sequence: CATSDSDSLAGHNEQFF.

The gene calls are TRBV19 and TRBJ1-5; a possible D gene is TRBD1 (6 bases). CDR1 LNHDA and CDR2 SQIVND come from the germline V gene (reference sequence). This CDR3 spans 16 amino acids. Trimming took 3 bases from V and 2 from J, leaving 14 bases between them. The CDR3 bases are TGTGCCAGTAGTATGGGTCGGGGGCTGGGCAATCAGCCCCAGCATTTT. It encodes CASSMGRGLGNQPQHF.

The table lists this clone with a count of one. The CDR3 here is CASSLTGATAGELFF. The CDR3 nucleotides are TGCGCCAGCAGCTTGACCGGGGCGACAGCCGGGGAGCTGTTTTTT. The chain recombines TRBV5-1 with TRBJ2-2; TRBD1 or TRBD2 may be the D gene (5 bases each). CDR3 length equals 15 residues. Germline CDR1 SGHRS, CDR2 YFSETQ. Trimming stripped 1 base from V and 6 bases from J, with 13 bases between.

CDR3 in amino acids: CASSRDTDNEQFF. The DNA of the CDR3 is TGTGCCAGCAGTAGGGACACGGACAATGAGCAGTTCTTC. The genes are TRBV6-2 or TRBV6-3 and TRBJ2-1, with D possibly matching TRBD1 (6 bases). The CDR3 runs 13 residues. Germline lookup yields CDR1 MNHEY and CDR2 SVGEGT. V lost 5 bases and J lost 5, with 10 bases in between.

The V and J genes are TRBV12-3 or TRBV12-4 and TRBJ1-2, with D possibly being TRBD1 (5 bases). V was shortened by 2 bases and J by 4 bases, with 8 bases between the two germline ends. The CDR3 runs 13 residues. The CDR3 loop is CASSLWTSYGYTF. The DNA of the CDR3 is TGTGCCAGCAGTTTATGGACATCCTATGGCTACACCTTC.

The chain uses TRBV30 and TRBJ1-2; D remains unclear. Looked up from germline, CDR1 is GTSNPN and CDR2 is SVGIG (reference sequence). The CDR3 is 13 residues long. Trimming removed 3 bases from V and 4 bases from J, with 12 bases in between. CDR3 nucleotide sequence: TGTGCCTGGAGCCACGACAAGGGCTATGGCTACACCTTC. This sequence encodes CAWSHDKGYGYTF.

The chain employs TRBV28 and TRBJ2-5; D uncertain. This CDR3 region has 14 residues. Germline V gene data show CDR1 as MDHEN and CDR2 as SYDVKM. The V gene lost 4 bases and the J gene lost 4 bases, with 13 bases spanning the gap. The CDR3 reads CASSSDVVSETQYF. The CDR3 DNA is TGTGCCAGCAGTTCGGACGTGGTTTCAGAGACCCAGTACTTC.

V is TRBV5-4 and J is TRBJ2-1, with D possibly being TRBD2 (6 bases). Trimming cost V 0 bases and J 3 bases, with 10 bases left between them. The CDR3 totals 15 residues. Germline V gene lookup returns CDR1 SGHNT and CDR2 YYREEE (reference sequence). CDR3 loop: CASSLGASVYNEQFF. The CDR3 DNA reads TGTGCCAGCAGCTTGGGGGCTAGCGTCTACAATGAGCAGTTCTTC.

The rearrangement joins TRBV9 to TRBJ2-3, with 9 bases fitting TRBD1. The ends lost 3 bases at V and 0 bases at J; junction bases unmatched: 5. Germline assignment: CDR1 SGDLS and CDR2 YYNGEE. CDR3 length: 16 residues. The CDR3 sequence: CASSEGTGRSTDTQYF. CDR3 nucleotides: TGTGCCAGCAGCGAGGGGACAGGGCGCAGCACAGATACGCAGTATTTT.

This chain connects TRBV7-3 to TRBJ2-1; the match to TRBD2 covers 10 bases. Germline V lookup: CDR1 SGHTA, CDR2 FQGTGA. The junction had 5 bases not matched to a gene; V was cut back by 4 bases and J by 2 bases. The CDR3 has 16 amino acids. The CDR3 loop is CASSSEGLAPYNEQFF. The CDR3 DNA is TGTGCCAGCAGCTCCGAGGGACTAGCGCCCTACAATGAGCAGTTCTTC.

The chain recombines TRBV18 with TRBJ2-1; 14 nucleotides line up with TRBD2. This CDR3 has 15 residues. Germline V gene sequence: CDR1 KGHSH, CDR2 LQKENI. With V trimmed by 6 bases and J by 8 bases, 6 bases remained unmatched. The CDR3 is CASSRGTSGSDEQFF. The CDR3 bases are TGTGCCAGCTCCCGCGGGACTAGCGGGAGTGATGAGCAGTTCTTC.

The gene calls are TRBV7-9 and TRBJ1-1; maybe TRBD1 (5 bases). Germline CDR1 SEHNR, CDR2 FQNEAQ (reference sequence). CDR3 length: 14 residues. The ends were cut back, 3 bases at V and 1 base at J, with 9 bases in the middle. CDR3 sequence: CASSFGGANTEAFF. The CDR3, as DNA: TGTGCCAGCAGCTTCGGAGGGGCGAACACTGAAGCTTTCTTT.

This chain connects TRBV4-2 to TRBJ2-2; D remains ambiguous. The ends were cut back, 2 bases at V and 4 bases at J, with 8 bases in the middle. Germline V gene data show CDR1 as LGHNA and CDR2 as YNFKEQ. The CDR3 is 14 amino acids. The DNA for the CDR3 is TGTGCCAGCAGCCAAAAGGGATCCACCGGGGAGCTGTTTTTT. Residues: CASSQKGSTGELFF.

This clone was seen a handful of times. The rearrangement uses TRBV24-1 and TRBJ1-5; TRBD1 might be the D (6 bases). Per the germline V gene, CDR1 is KGHDR and CDR2 is SFDVKD. V was clipped by 4 bases and J by 3 bases, with 15 bases between them. CDR3 length equals 16 residues. The CDR3, as DNA: TGTGCCACCAGTGAGGGGGGCCGCCGGGACAATCAGCCCCAGCATTTT. It translates to CATSEGGRRDNQPQHF.

The chain employs TRBV5-1 and TRBJ2-3; possibly TRBD2 for D (6 bases). The germline V and J ends were trimmed by 3 bases and 6 bases, with 14 bases remaining between them. CDR1 and CDR2 from the germline V gene are SGHRS and YFSETQ. CDR3 length equals 14 residues. The CDR3 spells CASSSSTSPDTQYF. Written as DNA, the CDR3 is TGCGCCAGCAGCTCCTCGACTAGTCCCGATACGCAGTATTTT.

The CDR3 DNA reads as TGTGCCAGCAGCCCGGGACTAGCGGGAGTCGAGCAGTACTTC. It is translated as CASSPGLAGVEQYF. The chain has TRBV7-3 and TRBJ2-7; 14 positions agree with TRBD2. There are 14 residues in the CDR3. Per the germline V gene, CDR1 is SGHTA and CDR2 is FQGTGA. Trimming took 5 bases from V and 6 from J; bases not matched to a gene: 3.

V is TRBV3-1 (or the pseudogene TRBV3-2) and J is TRBJ2-6, with a tentative D call TRBD1 (6 bases). Germline V CDR1 and CDR2: LGHDT, YNNKEL (reference sequence). Deletions cut 5 bases from V and 4 bases from J, with 18 bases between. The CDR3 covers 17 residues. The CDR3 nucleotides are TGTGCCAGCAGCTCCCAGGGGTCGGCCACAGGGGCCAACGTCCTGACTTTC. The encoded protein is CASSSQGSATGANVLTF.

V usage is TRBV3-1 (or the pseudogene TRBV3-2) and J usage is TRBJ2-5, with D unresolved. CDR3 length equals 16 residues. The V gene lost 4 bases and the J gene lost 2 bases, with 17 bases spanning the gap. CDR1 is LGHDT and CDR2 is YNNKEL in the germline V gene (reference sequence). CDR3 region: CASSLFSGAPQETQYF. CDR3 nucleotide sequence: TGTGCCAGCAGCCTCTTTTCGGGTGCTCCTCAAGAGACCCAGTACTTC.

This clone showed up just a few times. The J gene is TRBJ1-6, the V gene TRBV30; possible D gene TRBD1, 6 bases. Germline lookup yields CDR1 GTSNPN and CDR2 SVGIG (reference sequence). CDR3 length equals 12 residues. Trimming shortened V by 4 bases and J by 7 bases, and 8 bases separated the two germline ends. CDR3 nucleotide sequence: TGTGCCTGGAACAGGGCAAATTCACCCCTCCACTTT. Translated, it gives CAWNRANSPLHF.

This chain links TRBV18 with TRBJ1-2; D remains ambiguous. This CDR3 has 13 residues. Germline values: CDR1 KGHSH, CDR2 LQKENI. V lost 0 bases to trimming and J lost 4 bases, with 6 bases between them. This CDR3 is CASSPPLSYGYTF. The CDR3 nucleotides are TGTGCCAGCTCACCACCTTTGTCCTATGGCTACACCTTC.

This chain links TRBV27 with TRBJ1-1; the match to TRBD1 covers 9 bases. The CDR3 covers 14 residues. The germline gives CDR1 MNHEY, CDR2 SMNVEV (reference sequence). J lost 0 bases, V lost 8 bases, and 4 bases had no gene match. The CDR3 region is CASRTGALNTEAFF. The CDR3 region has the DNA TGTGCCAGCCGGACAGGGGCGTTGAACACTGAAGCTTTCTTT.

The sample holds one count of this clone. The chain recombines TRBV7-2 with TRBJ1-2, with D unresolved. The CDR3 has 15 amino acids. Germline V gene lookup returns CDR1 SGHTA and CDR2 FQGNSA. V was cut by 3 bases and J by 4 bases, with 15 bases left in between. CDR3 nucleotides: TGTGCCAGCAGCTTGGGCGGGCTAGGGTCCTATGGCTACACCTTC. As protein: CASSLGGLGSYGYTF.

In its sample, this clone was seen once. J is TRBJ2-3 and V is TRBV7-2; tentatively, D is TRBD1 (6 bases). The germline gives CDR1 SGHTA, CDR2 FQGNSA. This CDR3 region has 15 residues. V lost 5 bases and J 1 base, leaving 13 bases between the germline ends. CDR3 sequence reads: CASSGTGLRTDTQYF. CDR3 nucleotides: TGTGCCAGCAGCGGTACAGGGCTGCGCACAGATACGCAGTATTTT.